This T cell receptor beta chain was identified during a study of blood T cell repertoires in COVID-19. Study-level information: PBMCs, B-cell-depleted T cells, or T cells were the source of the cDNA or gDNA that made up the material.

The CDR3 contains 16 residues. Germline CDR1 and CDR2: LNHNV and YYDKDF (reference sequence). The ends were cut back, 0 bases at V and 4 bases at J, with 12 bases in the middle. The protocol was immunoSEQ multiplex PCR, while the TCRdb copy is restricted to in-frame clones and leaves out a portion. The sample lists over 250,000 clones, 80% to 90% seen once, with 9.5% to 13% in the top ten. The sequencing input was peripheral blood. This TCR was sampled from a woman in her 70s with COVID-19, enrolled during active disease. The V gene is TRBV15, the J gene TRBJ2-2, with TRBD2 as a possible D gene (7 bases). CDR3 residues: CATSRDRGAPTGELFF. In DNA, the CDR3 is TGTGCCACCAGCAGAGATCGGGGGGCTCCCACCGGGGAGCTGTTTTTT.